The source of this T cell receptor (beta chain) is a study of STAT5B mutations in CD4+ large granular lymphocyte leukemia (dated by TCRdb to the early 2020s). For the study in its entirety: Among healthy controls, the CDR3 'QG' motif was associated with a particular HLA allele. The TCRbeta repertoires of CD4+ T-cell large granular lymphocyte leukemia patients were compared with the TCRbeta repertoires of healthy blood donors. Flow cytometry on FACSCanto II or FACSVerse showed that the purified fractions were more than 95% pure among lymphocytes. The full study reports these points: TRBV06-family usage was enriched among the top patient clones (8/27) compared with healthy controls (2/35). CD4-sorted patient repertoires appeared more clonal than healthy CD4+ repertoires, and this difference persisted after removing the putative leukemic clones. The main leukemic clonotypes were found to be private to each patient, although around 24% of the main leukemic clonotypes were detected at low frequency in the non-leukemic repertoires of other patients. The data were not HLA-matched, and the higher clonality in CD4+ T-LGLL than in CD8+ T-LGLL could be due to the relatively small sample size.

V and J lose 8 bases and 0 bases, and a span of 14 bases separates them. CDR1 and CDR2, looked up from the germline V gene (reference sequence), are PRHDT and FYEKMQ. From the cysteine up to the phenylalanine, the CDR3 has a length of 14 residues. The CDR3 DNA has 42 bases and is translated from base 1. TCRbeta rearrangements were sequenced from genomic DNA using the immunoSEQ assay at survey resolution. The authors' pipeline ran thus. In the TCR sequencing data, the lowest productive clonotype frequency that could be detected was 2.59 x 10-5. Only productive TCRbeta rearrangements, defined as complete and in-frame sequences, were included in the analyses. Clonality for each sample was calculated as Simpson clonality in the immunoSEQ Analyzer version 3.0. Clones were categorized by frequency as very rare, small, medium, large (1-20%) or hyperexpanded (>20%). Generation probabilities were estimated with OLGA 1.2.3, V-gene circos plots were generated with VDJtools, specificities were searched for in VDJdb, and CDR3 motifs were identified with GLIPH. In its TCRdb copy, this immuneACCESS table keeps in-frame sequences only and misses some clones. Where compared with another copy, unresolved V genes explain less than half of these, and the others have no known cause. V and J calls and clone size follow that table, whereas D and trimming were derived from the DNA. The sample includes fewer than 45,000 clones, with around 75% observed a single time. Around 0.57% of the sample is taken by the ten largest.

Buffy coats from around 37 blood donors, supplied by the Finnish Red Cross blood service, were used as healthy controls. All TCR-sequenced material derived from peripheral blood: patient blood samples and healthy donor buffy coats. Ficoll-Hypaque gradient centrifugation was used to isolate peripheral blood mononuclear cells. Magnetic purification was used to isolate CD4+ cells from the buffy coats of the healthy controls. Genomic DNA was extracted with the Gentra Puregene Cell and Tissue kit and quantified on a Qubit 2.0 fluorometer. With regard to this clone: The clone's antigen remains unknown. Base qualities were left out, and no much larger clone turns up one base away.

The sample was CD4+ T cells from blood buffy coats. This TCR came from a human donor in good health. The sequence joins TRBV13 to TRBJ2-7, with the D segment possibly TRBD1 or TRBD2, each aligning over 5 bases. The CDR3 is CASSATGRSYEQYF. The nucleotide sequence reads TGTGCCAGCTCCGCCACGGGACGCTCCTACGAGCAGTACTTC.